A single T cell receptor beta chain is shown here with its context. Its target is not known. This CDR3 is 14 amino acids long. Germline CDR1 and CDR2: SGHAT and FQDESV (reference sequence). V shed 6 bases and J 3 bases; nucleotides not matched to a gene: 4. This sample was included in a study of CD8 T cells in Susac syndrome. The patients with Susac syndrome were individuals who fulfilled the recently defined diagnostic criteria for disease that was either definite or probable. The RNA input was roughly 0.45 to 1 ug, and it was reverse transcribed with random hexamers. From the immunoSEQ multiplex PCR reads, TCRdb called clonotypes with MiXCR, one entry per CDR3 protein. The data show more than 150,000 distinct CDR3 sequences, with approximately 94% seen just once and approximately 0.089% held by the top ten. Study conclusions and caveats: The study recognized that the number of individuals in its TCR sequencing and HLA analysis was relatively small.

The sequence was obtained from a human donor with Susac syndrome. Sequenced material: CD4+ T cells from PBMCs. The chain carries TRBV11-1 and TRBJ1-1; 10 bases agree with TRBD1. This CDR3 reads CASRIGTGDTEAFF. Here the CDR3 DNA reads TGTGCCAGCAGGATAGGGACAGGGGACACTGAAGCTTTCTTT.